These 31 T cell receptor beta chains came from one sample sequenced in a study of blood T cells in healthy people across ages (dated by TCRdb to between 2015 and 2016). The method behind the library was 5' RACE. A second PCR of roughly 7 to 11 cycles was run with a J-beta primer mix and a sample-barcoded 5' primer. Through fastp at Q25 and MiXCR, TCRdb rebuilt clones from the public reads, retaining in-frame beta chains. A single entry per CDR3 protein holds the most common genes and DNA from its merged rows. The sample table holds approximately 1,700,000 distinct CDR3 sequences, of which roughly two fifths were seen once. Of the sample, under 25% is held by the ten largest clones. Sequenced sample: blood. All receptors derive from a human donor in good health.

This clonotype has only a few counts. V gene TRBV7-2 combines with J gene TRBJ1-4; perhaps TRBD1 as D (5 bases). Trimming cost V 2 bases and J 2 bases, with 12 bases left between them. The CDR3 has 16 amino acids. Germline V CDR1 and CDR2: SGHTA, FQGNSA. DNA of the CDR3: TGTGCCAGCAGCTTATTGAGGGGAGGCACTAATGAAAAACTGTTTTTT. It is translated as CASSLLRGGTNEKLFF.

This clonotype was observed a handful of times. CDR3 residues: CSTCPAWNQPQHF. In DNA, the CDR3 is TGCAGTACCTGCCCCGCTTGGAATCAGCCCCAGCATTTT. The V call is TRBV20-1, the J call TRBJ1-5; the D is unclear. The length of the CDR3 is 13 residues. V lost 8 bases to trimming and J lost 4 bases, with 15 bases between them. Per germline, CDR1 DFQATT and CDR2 SNEGSKA (reference sequence).

Of note for this clonotype: Relative to the germline gene, one junction end is altered; a read error may explain this. This chain connects TRBV4-3 to TRBJ2-7; D uncertain. Germline loops: CDR1 LGHNA, CDR2 YSLEER. There are 14 residues in the CDR3. The CDR3 nucleotides read TGCGCCAGCAACCAAGAGTTGGGGAACTACGAGCAGTACTTC. This sequence encodes CASNQELGNYEQYF.

The chain employs TRBV12-3 or TRBV12-4 and TRBJ1-6; 8 bases agree with TRBD1. The ends lost 6 bases at V and 7 bases at J; junction bases unmatched: 8. The length of the CDR3 is 15 residues. In DNA, the CDR3 is TGTGCCAGCAGCCCCCGGACAGGGACGAATTCACCCCTCCACTTT. Translated, it gives CASSPRTGTNSPLHF.

The gene calls are TRBV25-1 and TRBJ2-7; maybe TRBD2 (6 bases). Germline assignment: CDR1 MGHDK and CDR2 SYGVNS. V gave up 4 bases and J gave up 7 bases, with 20 bases separating them. The CDR3 contains 15 residues. CDR3 protein: CASSGELGPGREQYF. CDR3 nucleotide sequence: TGTGCCAGCAGTGGCGAGTTAGGCCCGGGGAGGGAGCAGTACTTC.

This clonotype was picked up one time. V is TRBV4-3 and J is TRBJ2-2; D perhaps matches TRBD1 (6 bases). This CDR3 is 16 amino acids long. Germline lookup yields CDR1 LGHNA and CDR2 YSLEER. Deletions cut 0 bases from V and 6 bases from J, with 14 bases between. This CDR3 reads CASSQDPGVLAGELFF. For the CDR3, the DNA is TGCGCCAGCAGCCAAGATCCAGGGGTGTTAGCCGGGGAGCTGTTTTTT.

The chain joins TRBV7-2 to TRBJ1-6, with D unclear. V was trimmed by 4 bases and J by 3 bases, leaving 10 bases between them. The CDR3 sequence is 15 residues long. Germline V gene sequence: CDR1 SGHTA, CDR2 FQGNSA. The CDR3 here is CASSSYRGYNSPLHF. CDR3 coding DNA: TGTGCCAGCAGCTCTTATCGAGGCTATAATTCACCCCTCCACTTT. Full variable domain (rest looked up from reference TRBV7-2 and TRBJ1-6): GAGVSQSPSNKVTEKGKDVELRCDPISGHTALYWYRQSLGQGLEFLIYFQGNSAPDKSGLPSDRFSAERTGGSVSTLTIQRTQQEDSAVYLCASSSYRGYNSPLHFGNGTRLTVT.

V and J are TRBV20-1 and TRBJ2-1, with 7 bases identical to TRBD1. Losses at the gene ends were 6 bases for V and 5 bases for J; bases not matched to a gene: 7. CDR1 is DFQATT and CDR2 is SNEGSKA in the germline V gene (reference sequence). CDR3 length: 13 residues. CDR3: CSAHGTVNNEQFF. CDR3 DNA: TGCAGTGCCCACGGGACAGTAAACAATGAGCAGTTCTTC.

This clonotype was picked up a small number of times. The V call is TRBV12-3 or TRBV12-4, the J call TRBJ1-5, with TRBD1 matching over 8 bases. J was trimmed by 4 bases and V by 0 bases; bases with no gene match: 5. The CDR3 is 16 residues long. CDR3 in DNA: TGTGCCAGCAGTTTAGCGCATAACAGGGGGAATCAGCCCCAGCATTTT. This translates into CASSLAHNRGNQPQHF.

The J gene is TRBJ1-1, the V gene TRBV20-1, with 9 bases matching TRBD1. The germline V gene has CDR1 DFQATT and CDR2 SNEGSKA (reference sequence). V was clipped by 5 bases and J by 7 bases; unmatched bases: 5. CDR3 length: 12 amino acids. The CDR3 nucleotides are TGCAGTGCTTCACAGGGGGCTGTTGAAGCTTTCTTT. This sequence encodes CSASQGAVEAFF.

As DNA, the CDR3 is TGTGCCACCAGCAGAGATCGGGCAGAGGCTTCACCCCTCCACTTT. Translating it yields CATSRDRAEASPLHF. The chain recombines TRBV15 with TRBJ1-6; no clear D gene. The germline V gene has CDR1 LNHNV and CDR2 YYDKDF (reference sequence). CDR3 size: 15 residues. V was pared by 0 bases and J by 9 bases, with 12 bases between.

This sequence joins TRBV7-9 and TRBJ2-1; D uncertain. Trimming left V 0 bases short and J 5 bases short, with 11 bases between. The CDR3 contains 15 residues. Germline lookup yields CDR1 SEHNR and CDR2 FQNEAQ (reference sequence). CDR3 amino acids: CASSLAGYSHNEQFF. The CDR3 DNA is TGTGCCAGCAGCTTAGCGGGATACTCACACAATGAGCAGTTCTTC. Full variable domain (outside the CDR3, taken from reference TRBV7-9 and TRBJ2-1): DTGVSQNPRHKITKRGQNVTFRCDPISEHNRLYWYRQTLGQGPEFLTYFQNEAQLEKSRLLSDRFSAERPKGSFSTLEIQRTEQGDSAMYLCASSLAGYSHNEQFFGPGTRLTVL.

This clonotype has ten or more counts. The genes are TRBV5-1 and TRBJ2-7; tentatively, D is TRBD1 or TRBD2 (5 bases each). V lost 4 bases and J lost 2, with 13 bases in between. Germline lookup yields CDR1 SGHRS and CDR2 YFSETQ. The CDR3 has 14 residues. The CDR3 bases are TGCGCCAGCAGCGTAGAGGGACCGACCTACGAGCAGTACTTC. Translated, it gives CASSVEGPTYEQYF.

This rearrangement joins TRBV4-3 to TRBJ2-1; D is undetermined. V was shortened by 2 bases and J by 13 bases, with 6 bases between the two germline ends. The length of the CDR3 is 10 residues. Germline V gene lookup returns CDR1 LGHNA and CDR2 YSLEER. CDR3 sequence reads: CASSQLDQFF. CDR3 bases: TGCGCCAGCAGCCAATTGGACCAGTTCTTC.

V is TRBV20-1 and J is TRBJ2-5; no reliable D call. Germline V lookup: CDR1 DFQATT, CDR2 SNEGSKA (reference sequence). The CDR3 length is 12 residues. V shed 5 bases and J shed 1 base, with 8 bases lying between them. CDR3 sequence (DNA): TGCAGTGCTTTGCGGTCCCAAGAGACCCAGTACTTC. Translating it yields CSALRSQETQYF.

As to this clonotype: No conserved phenylalanine or tryptophan ends this CDR3, so it is likely a read error. The rearrangement uses TRBV20-1 and TRBJ1-3; D is unresolved. The germline V and J ends were trimmed by 3 bases and 2 bases, with 11 bases remaining between them. In germline, CDR1 is DFQATT, CDR2 SNEGSKA (reference sequence). The CDR3 covers 14 residues. For the CDR3, the DNA is TGCAGTGCTAGGATTGGGGAAGCTGGAAACACCATATATTTG. Amino acids: CSARIGEAGNTIYL.

This clonotype was observed a handful of times. This chain connects TRBV9 to TRBJ1-2; D unclear. Germline V gene sequence: CDR1 SGDLS, CDR2 YYNGEE. V was shortened by 0 bases and J by 4 bases, with 10 bases between the two germline ends. The CDR3 is 14 amino acids. Here the CDR3 DNA reads TGTGCCAGCAGCGTAGCAGGCAGCTCCTATGGCTACACCTTC. Amino acids: CASSVAGSSYGYTF. Looking up the rest from reference TRBV9 and TRBJ1-2 gives the full variable domain: DSGVTQTPKHLITATGQRVTLRCSPRSGDLSVYWYQQSLDQGLQFLIQYYNGEERAKGNILERFSAQQFPDLHSELNLSSLELGDSALYFCASSVAGSSYGYTFGSGTRLTVV.

This clonotype appeared a few times. V and J are TRBV5-8 and TRBJ2-3; 10 bases map to TRBD2. This CDR3 region has 15 residues. V trimming: 4 bases; J trimming: 4 bases; junction bases outside the gene matches: 6. The germline CDR1 and CDR2 sequences are SGHTS and YDEGEE. The CDR3 nucleotides are TGTGCCAGCAGCCTAACTGGACTAGCGGCAGATACGCAGTATTTT. Its translation: CASSLTGLAADTQYF.

To note about this clonotype: At one of its ends the junction is not consistent with the germline gene, which may arise from a read error. The chain recombines TRBV20-1 with TRBJ2-1, with TRBD2 as a possible D gene (6 bases). CDR1 and CDR2 from the germline V gene are DFQATT and SNEGSKA (reference sequence). The CDR3 loop spans 16 amino acids. As DNA, the CDR3 is TGCAGTGCTAGAGTATCTACTAGCAGCGCCTACAAGGAGCAGTTCTTC. As protein: CSARVSTSSAYKEQFF.

The V call is TRBV29-1, the J call TRBJ1-1; D perhaps matches TRBD1 (5 bases). The V end was cut by 6 bases, the J end by 1 base, with 12 bases between. Germline loops: CDR1 SQVTM, CDR2 ANQGSEA. The length of the CDR3 is 13 residues. CDR3 bases: TGCAGCGTGAGGGGACGGCAGAACACTGAAGCTTTCTTT. Its translation is CSVRGRQNTEAFF.

This clonotype was observed a few times. The V and J genes are TRBV20-1 and TRBJ1-1; 8 bases line up with TRBD1. V gave up 1 base and J gave up 3 bases; unmatched junction bases: 19. The germline V gene encodes CDR1 DFQATT and CDR2 SNEGSKA (reference sequence). The CDR3 has 19 amino acids. CDR3 region: CSARGYHSQGARQDTEAFF. CDR3 DNA sequence: TGCAGTGCTAGAGGCTACCATTCTCAGGGGGCGCGTCAGGACACTGAAGCTTTCTTT.

V usage is TRBV12-3 or TRBV12-4 and J usage is TRBJ2-7; D could derive from TRBD1 or TRBD2 (6 bases each). Trimming pared 8 bases from V and 6 bases from J, leaving 14 bases between. The CDR3 extends over 12 amino acids. CDR3 DNA: TGTGCCAGCGGACCGGGGGCGGGCGAGCAGTACTTC. Amino acids: CASGPGAGEQYF.

The chain recombines TRBV12-3 or TRBV12-4 with TRBJ2-7; 8 bases map to TRBD1. The CDR3 is 16 amino acids. Unmatched junction bases numbered 15, after V lost 4 bases and J lost 7 bases. The CDR3 DNA reads TGTGCCAGCAGTTCATCCCCAGGGGGCGCAGAGGGTGAGCAGTACTTC. Its translation: CASSSSPGGAEGEQYF.

This clonotype has just a few counts. The J gene is TRBJ1-4, the V gene TRBV28; D unresolved. Trimming cost V 6 bases and J 7 bases, with 6 bases left between them. Germline V gene data show CDR1 as MDHEN and CDR2 as SYDVKM. This CDR3 is built from 11 residues. The CDR3 DNA is TGTGCCAGCAGAGGTATTGAAAAACTGTTTTTT. The encoded protein is CASRGIEKLFF.

Points on this clonotype: The junction does not match germline at one end; this may be a read error. The chain is built from TRBV4-1 and TRBJ1-4, with 8 bases fitting TRBD1. The length of the CDR3 is 20 residues. Germline assignment: CDR1 MGHRA and CDR2 YSYEKL. Here the CDR3 DNA reads TGCGCCAGCAGCCGTGTACCCCACATGTCCGGTCGGACAGGGAATGAAAAACGGTTTTTT. It yields the protein CASSRVPHMSGRTGNEKRFF.

There are a few counts of this clonotype. V is TRBV4-2 and J is TRBJ2-5; the D call may be TRBD1 or TRBD2 (5 bases each). Trimming stripped 4 bases from V and 5 bases from J, with 23 bases between. Germline CDR1 and CDR2: LGHNA and YNFKEQ. CDR3 length equals 17 residues. Written as DNA, the CDR3 is TGTGCCAGCAGCCTTCGAAGCGGTCCGGGCCCAGGGGAGACCCAGTACTTC. Translating gives CASSLRSGPGPGETQYF.

This clonotype was counted once. Sequence at one end of the junction differs from germline and may be a read error. This chain links TRBV12-3 or TRBV12-4 with TRBJ2-3; D is ambiguous. The length of the CDR3 is 13 residues. The CDR3 DNA follows: TGCGCCAGCAGTCGGTCTGGCTCCAATACGCAGTATTTT. This encodes CASSRSGSNTQYF.

This clonotype was recorded once. The V and J genes are TRBV11-2 and TRBJ2-4; D is perhaps TRBD1 (7 bases). The DNA end is a closer match to TRBJ2-7, so the J assignment may be wrong. Germline values: CDR1 SGHAT, CDR2 FQNNGV. This CDR3 is built from 15 residues. The CDR3 DNA sequence: TGTGCCAGCAGGTCGGCGGGACAGAACCCCTCCGAGCAGTACTTC. It encodes CASRSAGQNPSEQYF.

The chain carries TRBV4-2 and TRBJ1-6, with D possibly TRBD1 on 6 matching bases. The CDR3 is made up of 18 amino acids. Germline V gives CDR1 LGHNA, CDR2 YNFKEQ. The germline V and J ends were trimmed by 0 bases and 0 bases, with 12 bases remaining between them. CDR3 nucleotides: TGTGCCAGCAGCCAAGACACAGGGTGGGACTCCTATAATTCACCCCTCCACTTT. Its translation: CASSQDTGWDSYNSPLHF.

This clonotype is a singleton in its sample. The chain links TRBV7-8 to TRBJ1-1; D ambiguous. From germline, CDR1 is SGHVS and CDR2 FQNEAQ. Trimming left V 1 base short and J 7 bases short, with 10 bases between. The CDR3 is 13 amino acids. The CDR3 loop is CASSLVSRVEAFF. CDR3 nucleotides: TGTGCCAGCAGCTTAGTGTCTCGGGTTGAAGCTTTCTTT.

Regarding this clonotype: Compared with germline, one end of the junction differs, possibly owing to a read error. The J gene is TRBJ1-2, the V gene TRBV5-1, with 7 bases identical to TRBD1. Germline CDR1 is SGHRS and CDR2 is YFSETQ. The CDR3 consists of 16 residues. CDR3 amino acids: CASSFSLRGQNYGHTF. The DNA for the CDR3 is TGCGCCAGCAGCTTCTCCCTCCGGGGACAGAACTATGGCCACACCTTC.